The sequence of this T cell receptor beta chain was determined in a study of somatic mutations in cytotoxic T cells in rheumatoid arthritis. Across the study: Patients had 30 ml EDTA blood drawn right after diagnosis, before any treatment. Selected populations of V beta antibody-stained T cells underwent flow sorting at nearly 100% purity; these encompassed V beta1+ cells subjected to TCRB sequencing.

The investigators isolated CD4+ and CD8+ cells by positive magnetic bead selection and checked their purity by flow cytometry. Germline assignment: CDR1 MNHEY and CDR2 SMNVEV (reference sequence). V shed 2 bases and J shed 1 base, with 9 bases lying between them. The length of the CDR3 is 14 residues. The assay was immunoSEQ multiplex PCR, and TCRdb's table has in-frame clones only and misses some. The data contain more than 10,000 clones, 80% of them singletons. This TCR was recovered from an adult with rheumatoid arthritis. The sequencing input was CD8+ T cells sorted from blood. The gene calls are TRBV27 and TRBJ2-7, with a weak D call TRBD1 (5 bases). The CDR3 reads CASSLRTPSYEQYF. CDR3 in DNA: TGTGCCAGCAGTTTACGGACACCTTCCTACGAGCAGTACTTC.